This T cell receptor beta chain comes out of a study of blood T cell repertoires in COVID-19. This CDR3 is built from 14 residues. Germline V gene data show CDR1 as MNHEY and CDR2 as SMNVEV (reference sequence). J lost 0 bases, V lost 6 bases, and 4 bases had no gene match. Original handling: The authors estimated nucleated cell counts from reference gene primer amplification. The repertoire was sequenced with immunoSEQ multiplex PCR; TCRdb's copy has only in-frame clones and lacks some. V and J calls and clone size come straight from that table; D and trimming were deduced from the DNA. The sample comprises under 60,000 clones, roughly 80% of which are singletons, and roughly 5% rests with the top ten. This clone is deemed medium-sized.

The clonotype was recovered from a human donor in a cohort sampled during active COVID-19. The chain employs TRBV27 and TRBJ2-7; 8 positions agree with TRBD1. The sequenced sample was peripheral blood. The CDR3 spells CASRGQASSYEQYF. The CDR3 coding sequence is TGTGCCAGCAGGGGACAGGCGAGCTCCTACGAGCAGTACTTC.